Shown below are 9 T cell receptor beta chains from a single sample sequenced in a study of STAT5B mutations in CD4+ large granular lymphocyte leukemia. TCRdb keeps only in-frame clones here, not all; method: immunoSEQ multiplex PCR. The sample consists of 30,000 to 40,000 clones, about 82% of them appearing once. The sample was CD4+ T cells from blood buffy coats. Source of these receptors: a human donor in good health.

V and J are TRBV28 and TRBJ1-1; D perhaps matches TRBD1 (5 bases). The CDR3 consists of 17 residues. The V gene's germline CDR1 is MDHEN and CDR2 SYDVKM. V dropped 0 bases and J dropped 0 bases, with 14 bases sitting between them. The CDR3 bases are TGTGCCAGCAGTTTATGGGGGGAGGGTCTCATGAACACTGAAGCTTTCTTT. It translates to CASSLWGEGLMNTEAFF.

The J gene is TRBJ1-2, the V gene TRBV11-2; D may be TRBD1 (5 bases). The CDR3 sequence is 12 residues long. Germline V gene sequence: CDR1 SGHAT, CDR2 FQNNGV. V was cut by 4 bases and J by 6 bases, with 9 bases left in between. The CDR3, as DNA: TGTGCCAGCAGCTCCGAAGGGGATGGCTACACCTTC. Protein product: CASSSEGDGYTF.

The V call is TRBV28, the J call TRBJ1-6; tentative D call: TRBD1 (5 bases). Germline lookup yields CDR1 MDHEN and CDR2 SYDVKM. This CDR3 is 14 amino acids long. With 2 bases removed from V and 10 bases from J, the gap between germline ends came to 12 bases. Here the CDR3 DNA reads TGTGCCAGCAGTTTAGGCAGGGCCCTCTCACCCCTCCACTTT. This translates into CASSLGRALSPLHF. Combining the CDR3 with reference TRBV28 and TRBJ1-6 gives the whole variable domain DVKVTQSSRYLVKRTGEKVFLECVQDMDHENMFWYRQDPGLGLRLIYFSYDVKMKEKGDIPEGYSVSREKKERFSLILESASTNQTSMYLCASSLGRALSPLHFGNGTRLTVT.

J is TRBJ2-7 and V is TRBV18; D unresolved. Trimming took off 4 bases at V and 0 bases at J, with 16 bases between the two ends. The CDR3 is made up of 16 amino acids. From germline, CDR1 is KGHSH and CDR2 LQKENI. The CDR3: CASSRTRNRDSYEQYF. The CDR3 DNA is TGTGCCAGCTCACGGACCAGGAACAGAGACTCCTACGAGCAGTACTTC.

V is TRBV5-4 and J is TRBJ2-3; D unclear. This CDR3 comprises 12 residues. V was pared by 2 bases and J by 0 bases, with 1 base between. The germline V gene encodes CDR1 SGHNT and CDR2 YYREEE (reference sequence). The CDR3 here is CASSFSTDTQYF. CDR3 DNA sequence: TGTGCCAGCAGCTTCAGCACAGATACGCAGTATTTT.

This clone has just a few counts. The chain is built from TRBV27 and TRBJ1-5; D gene uncertain. CDR3 length: 13 residues. Germline CDR1 reads MNHEY; CDR2 reads SMNVEV (reference sequence). The V and J ends lost 4 bases and 0 bases respectively, with 4 bases between them. The CDR3, as DNA: TGTGCCAGCAGTTCATATAGCAATCAGCCCCAGCATTTT. Residues: CASSSYSNQPQHF.

The chain joins TRBV5-6 to TRBJ1-1; D possibly corresponds to TRBD1 (5 bases). The V end was cut by 6 bases, the J end by 5 bases, with 17 bases between. The CDR3 loop spans 14 amino acids. Per the germline V gene, CDR1 is SGHDT and CDR2 is YYEEEE. This CDR3 reads CASTPGPLRTEAFF. The DNA for the CDR3 is TGTGCCAGCACCCCGGGACCTTTGAGAACTGAAGCTTTCTTT.

J is TRBJ1-2 and V is TRBV6-5, with unresolved D. Looked up from germline, CDR1 is MNHEY and CDR2 is SVGAGI. The ends were cut back, 0 bases at V and 9 bases at J, with 20 bases in the middle. The CDR3 runs to 16 residues. CDR3 sequence: CASSYSITLTPSSYTF. The DNA for the CDR3 is TGTGCCAGCAGTTACTCGATAACCCTCACCCCATCTAGCTACACCTTC.

The genes are TRBV30 and TRBJ1-1, with D tentatively TRBD1 (5 bases). The CDR3 consists of 13 residues. The germline CDR1 and CDR2 sequences are GTSNPN and SVGIG (reference sequence). Trimming cost V 2 bases and J 7 bases, with 14 bases left between them. CDR3 nucleotides: TGTGCCTGGAGTAAAGGGGTGGGGGGTGAAGCTTTCTTT. This codes for CAWSKGVGGEAFF.